This T cell receptor (beta chain) was profiled in a study of T cell repertoires in cytomegalovirus infection. Study context: Carrying CMV and the relevant HLA type showed in public TCR beta signatures.

TCRdb reprocessed the reads via MiXCR and lists one record per CDR3 protein. The sample carries under 800,000 distinct CDR3 sequences, 20% to 30% recorded once. Regarding this clonotype: Its antigen remains unknown.

V lost 5 bases and J 7 bases, leaving 11 bases between the germline ends. The CDR3 has 13 amino acids. The germline V gene has CDR1 SGHVS and CDR2 FNYEAQ. Study-level results: CMV carriers with the relevant HLA were identified by cumulative public TCR beta family frequency. The ex vivo response showed dominance by HLA-C-restricted CMV-specific TCR beta clonotypes.

The sequenced material came from CD8+ T cells from PBMCs. This sequence joins TRBV7-6 and TRBJ2-2, with D hard to call. This sequence originates from a human donor in good health (CMV status not recorded). Some clones in this sample may be carry-over from other donors' samples. The CDR3 loop reads CASSPRPNGELFF. The CDR3 DNA is TGTGCCAGCAGCCCCCGACCGAACGGGGAGCTGTTTTTT. Drawing the rest from reference TRBV7-6 and TRBJ2-2, the complete variable domain is GAGVSQSPRYKVTKRGQDVALRCDPISGHVSLYWYRQALGQGPEFLTYFNYEAQQDKSGLPNDRFSAERPEGSISTLTIQRTEQRDSAMYRCASSPRPNGELFFGEGSRLTVL.